Below, 27 T cell receptor beta chains from the same sample are listed, as sequenced in a study of naive and memory T cell subsets (dated by TCRdb to about 2017). Whole blood analysis involved drawing about 2.3 ml of peripheral blood from adult healthy volunteers into Tempus tubes and then extracting RNA following the manufacturer's instructions. The method was 5' RACE. Data came from an Illumina MiSeq. For the blood and skin samples, reverse transcription of TCR RNA was done with SuperScript IV along with alpha and beta constant region primers. The raw public data were reprocessed by TCRdb itself: fastp quality trimming at Q25, MiXCR clonotype calling, in-frame beta chains only. Entries are consolidated by CDR3 protein sequence, retaining the most common genes and DNA. The sample records about 25,000 distinct CDR3 sequences, under 30% of which are singletons. The biggest ten clones account for approximately 1.8% of the sample.

These TCRs come from a female donor in good health.

In its sample, this clonotype was seen many times. The V call is TRBV6-5, the J call TRBJ2-7; D might be TRBD1 (8 bases). There are 15 residues in the CDR3. In germline, CDR1 is MNHEY, CDR2 SVGAGI. The germline V and J ends were trimmed by 2 bases and 3 bases, with 14 bases remaining between them. The CDR3 spells CASSYGGDRSYEQYF. CDR3 DNA sequence: TGTGCCAGCAGTTACGGGGGGGACAGGAGCTACGAGCAGTACTTC.

Within the sample, this clonotype is medium-sized. The V call is TRBV29-1, the J call TRBJ1-1; no definite D call. V gave up 6 bases and J gave up 3 bases, with 23 bases separating them. The CDR3 extends over 16 amino acids. Germline CDR1 is SQVTM and CDR2 is ANQGSEA. The CDR3 reads CSVHSGLRSPDTEAFF. The CDR3 DNA sequence: TGCAGCGTCCACTCGGGGTTGAGGAGCCCGGACACTGAAGCTTTCTTT.

The gene calls are TRBV10-1 and TRBJ2-6, with TRBD1 matching 7 bases. J was trimmed by 0 bases and V by 7 bases; bases with no gene match: 21. From germline, CDR1 is WNHNN and CDR2 SYGVQD (reference sequence). The CDR3 has 21 amino acids. The CDR3 coding sequence is TGCGCCAGCATCCCCCCCAGAGGGGGCACTAAACCGAGCTCTGGGGCCAACGTCCTGACTTTC. It specifies CASIPPRGGTKPSSGANVLTF.

V is TRBV20-1 and J is TRBJ2-5; 10 bases agree with TRBD2. Germline V lookup: CDR1 DFQATT, CDR2 SNEGSKA (reference sequence). This CDR3 spans 16 amino acids. After removal of 6 bases from V and 7 bases from J, the junction contained 17 bases not matched to a gene. DNA for the CDR3: TGCAGTGCAGGTTTATCTAGCGGGGGCCGTGGCGGGACCCAGTACTTC. Translation gives CSAGLSSGGRGGTQYF.

CDR3 sequence reads: CASSLGGYNEQFF. The CDR3 DNA reads as TGTGCCAGCAGTTTAGGGGGGTACAATGAGCAGTTCTTC. This chain uses TRBV12-3 or TRBV12-4 with TRBJ2-1, with D perhaps matching TRBD1 or TRBD2 (5 bases each). This CDR3 has 13 residues. V was cut by 1 base and J by 4 bases, with 5 bases left in between.

This clonotype has ten or more counts. The V call is TRBV19, the J call TRBJ1-1, with TRBD1 matching 8 bases. The V gene end was trimmed by 3 bases and the J gene end by 1 base; junction bases not matched to a gene: 7. The length of the CDR3 is 16 residues. CDR1 is LNHDA, CDR2 SQIVND, per germline (reference sequence). The CDR3 DNA follows: TGTGCCAGTAGTATCCCCCGGACAGGGCCGAACACTGAAGCTTTCTTT. Protein product: CASSIPRTGPNTEAFF.

This clonotype is medium-sized within its sample. The chain uses TRBV5-6 and TRBJ2-3; 10 bases match TRBD2. Germline CDR1 is SGHDT and CDR2 is YYEEEE. The J segment lost 5 bases and the V segment lost 4 bases, leaving 7 bases of the junction unmatched. The CDR3 contains 15 residues. The CDR3 bases are TGTGCCAGCAGCAGAGCGGGAGGGCCTAGAGATACGCAGTATTTT. As protein: CASSRAGGPRDTQYF.

The DNA for the CDR3 is TGTGCCAGCAGTTCAGGGACTACGACGGCTGAGCAGTTCTTC. It yields the protein CASSSGTTTAEQFF. J is TRBJ2-1 and V is TRBV6-5; 7 positions agree with TRBD2. Germline assignment: CDR1 MNHEY and CDR2 SVGAGI. This CDR3 region has 14 residues. The V and J ends lost 4 bases and 9 bases, in that order; junction bases with no gene match: 9.

This clonotype occurred a few times. The V gene is TRBV20-1, the J gene TRBJ1-2; tentatively, D is TRBD1 (6 bases). Per germline, CDR1 DFQATT and CDR2 SNEGSKA (reference sequence). Trimming removed 1 base at V and 3 bases at J, with 12 bases between. The CDR3 has 14 residues. The CDR3 protein is CSARVWEGDYGYTF. CDR3 bases: TGCAGTGCTAGAGTTTGGGAGGGGGACTATGGCTACACCTTC.

The CDR3 loop reads CASSLSARQEQYF. In nucleotides, the CDR3 is TGTGCCAGCAGCTTAAGCGCACGGCAGGAGCAGTACTTC. The V and J genes are TRBV7-2 and TRBJ2-7; D is undetermined. Trimming removed 2 bases at V and 7 bases at J, with 12 bases between. This CDR3 is 13 amino acids long. Germline values: CDR1 SGHTA, CDR2 FQGNSA.

This clonotype has at least ten counts. The V gene is TRBV20-1, the J gene TRBJ2-7; D is perhaps TRBD2 (5 bases). The CDR3 has 15 amino acids. The V and J ends lost 3 bases and 2 bases respectively, with 17 bases between them. Germline CDR1 is DFQATT and CDR2 is SNEGSKA (reference sequence). The CDR3 loop reads CSARAEGGRPYEQYF. CDR3 DNA sequence: TGCAGTGCTAGGGCCGAGGGTGGTCGGCCCTACGAGCAGTACTTC.

This clonotype was counted between two and nine times. V and J are TRBV7-2 and TRBJ2-1, with 9 bases identical to TRBD2. The trim removed 1 base at V and 8 bases at J, leaving 3 bases unmatched. Looked up from germline, CDR1 is SGHTA and CDR2 is FQGNSA. CDR3 size: 14 residues. The CDR3 protein is CASSLVAGDHEQFF. In nucleotides, the CDR3 is TGTGCCAGCAGCTTAGTAGCGGGGGACCATGAGCAGTTCTTC.

This rearrangement joins TRBV20-1 to TRBJ2-7; a weak D match, TRBD2 (7 bases). The CDR3 contains 15 residues. V was shortened by 2 bases and J by 6 bases, with 20 bases between the two germline ends. Germline CDR1 DFQATT, CDR2 SNEGSKA (reference sequence). Written as DNA, the CDR3 is TGCAGTGCTAGAAGGGGGGGGCAGCTCTGGAGCGAGCAGTACTTC. It yields the protein CSARRGGQLWSEQYF.

The chain employs TRBV7-9 and TRBJ1-2, with D uncertain. The germline V and J ends were trimmed by 5 bases and 0 bases, with 7 bases remaining between them. This CDR3 has 13 residues. Germline V gene sequence: CDR1 SEHNR, CDR2 FQNEAQ (reference sequence). CDR3 protein: CASSPVSNYGYTF. CDR3 coding DNA: TGTGCCAGCAGCCCCGTGTCTAACTATGGCTACACCTTC. Looking up the rest from reference TRBV7-9 and TRBJ1-2 gives the full variable domain: DTGVSQNPRHKITKRGQNVTFRCDPISEHNRLYWYRQTLGQGPEFLTYFQNEAQLEKSRLLSDRFSAERPKGSFSTLEIQRTEQGDSAMYLCASSPVSNYGYTFGSGTRLTVV.

This clonotype is termed medium-sized. The rearrangement uses TRBV5-4 and TRBJ2-3; D gene ambiguous. The CDR3 extends over 13 amino acids. With 5 bases removed from V and 6 bases from J, the gap between germline ends came to 13 bases. CDR1 SGHNT and CDR2 YYREEE come from the germline V gene (reference sequence). The CDR3 region is CASSILGLDTQYF. The CDR3 DNA is TGTGCCAGCAGTATCCTAGGTCTGGATACGCAGTATTTT.

In this sample, this clonotype turned up many times. This CDR3 reads CSDHPQGSHNEQFF. Written as DNA, the CDR3 is TGCAGCGACCACCCCCAGGGGAGCCACAATGAGCAGTTCTTC. The chain uses TRBV29-1 and TRBJ2-1; D is perhaps TRBD1 (6 bases). Trimming stripped 7 bases from V and 5 bases from J, with 18 bases between. This CDR3 is 14 amino acids long. Germline-derived CDR1 and CDR2 are SQVTM and ANQGSEA.

In this sample, this clonotype turned up a few times. The chain employs TRBV20-1 and TRBJ2-2; D is perhaps TRBD2 (5 bases). The CDR3 is 16 residues long. CDR1 DFQATT and CDR2 SNEGSKA come from the germline V gene (reference sequence). V was pared by 3 bases and J by 1 base, with 15 bases between. The CDR3 nucleotides are TGCAGTGCTAGCCCCCCCGTACGGGGGAACACCGGGGAGCTGTTTTTT. This translates into CSASPPVRGNTGELFF.

In its sample, this clonotype is medium-sized. The CDR3 loop is CASSLGGPYGYTF. Written as DNA, the CDR3 is TGTGCCAGCAGCTTAGGGGGGCCATATGGCTACACCTTC. The chain joins TRBV7-2 to TRBJ1-2, with a possible D match to TRBD1 (6 bases). Germline lookup yields CDR1 SGHTA and CDR2 FQGNSA. The V end lost 1 base, the J end lost 5 bases, and 8 bases lay between the germline ends. This CDR3 has 13 amino acids.

V gene TRBV20-1 combines with J gene TRBJ1-4; no reliable D call. V was clipped by 2 bases and J by 0 bases, with 7 bases between them. This CDR3 is built from 14 residues. The germline V gene has CDR1 DFQATT and CDR2 SNEGSKA (reference sequence). The CDR3 bases are TGCAGTGCTAGAAATAGGGCAACTAATGAAAAACTGTTTTTT. Protein sequence: CSARNRATNEKLFF.

The J gene is TRBJ2-5, the V gene TRBV5-1, with TRBD2 as a possible D gene (5 bases). From germline, CDR1 is SGHRS and CDR2 YFSETQ. Trimming cost V 5 bases and J 2 bases, with 16 bases left between them. The CDR3 runs to 15 residues. The CDR3 reads CASRFEGSPQETQYF. The CDR3 DNA reads as TGCGCCAGCAGGTTTGAGGGCAGTCCTCAAGAGACCCAGTACTTC.

This clonotype was recorded a few times. The chain combines TRBV20-1 with TRBJ2-3; TRBD2 aligns across 9 bases. CDR1 DFQATT and CDR2 SNEGSKA come from the germline V gene (reference sequence). The ends lost 0 bases at V and 4 bases at J; junction bases unmatched: 8. The CDR3 covers 16 residues. CDR3 sequence (DNA): TGCAGTGCTAGAGATCGGAGGCGGGGGGGCGCAGATACGCAGTATTTT. Translating it yields CSARDRRRGGADTQYF.

This clonotype was seen repeatedly, ten times or more. The V and J genes are TRBV20-1 and TRBJ1-2; D gene ambiguous. Trimming pared 4 bases from V and 0 bases from J, leaving 9 bases between. Germline CDR1 DFQATT, CDR2 SNEGSKA (reference sequence). CDR3 size: 13 residues. CDR3 region: CSAMSTTNYGYTF. The CDR3 DNA sequence: TGCAGTGCTATGTCCACCACTAACTATGGCTACACCTTC.

This clonotype is categorized as medium-sized. The V and J genes are TRBV21-1 and TRBJ2-1; TRBD2 is taken as the D call from the table, unchecked against the DNA. TRBV21-1 is given as a pseudogene. CDR3 length equals 22 residues. CDR3 nucleotide sequence: TGTGCCAGCAGCAAAGAGAAAGTCGTGACTAGCGGGAGGAATAGCTCCTACAATGAGCAGTTCTTC. Encoded protein: CASSKEKVVTSGRNSSYNEQFF.

The sample holds many counts of this clonotype. The chain recombines TRBV11-2 with TRBJ2-2, with TRBD1 as a possible D gene (6 bases). The V gene lost 5 bases and the J gene lost 9 bases, with 22 bases spanning the gap. There are 16 residues in the CDR3. Germline V gene lookup returns CDR1 SGHAT and CDR2 FQNNGV. The CDR3 nucleotides are TGTGCCAGCAGCCTCGAGGGGACAAGGTCATTCCGGGAGCTGTTTTTT. Protein sequence: CASSLEGTRSFRELFF.

In nucleotides, the CDR3 is TGTGCCAGCAGTACAGGGGGCAACGAGCAGTACTTC. This translates into CASSTGGNEQYF. This rearrangement joins TRBV2 to TRBJ2-7; TRBD1 aligns across 9 bases. After removal of 5 bases from V and 5 bases from J, the junction contained 1 base not matched to a gene. Per the germline V gene, CDR1 is SNHLY and CDR2 is FYNNEI. The CDR3 runs 12 residues.

This clonotype has just a few counts. A read error may explain this, as a much larger clone is one base away. V and J are TRBV12-3 or TRBV12-4 and TRBJ1-5; D uncertain. The DNA end lines up better with TRBJ2-3; the J call may be wrong. The CDR3 has 12 residues. This CDR3 is CASSSLSMPQYF. In nucleotides, the CDR3 is TGTGCCAGCAGTTCGCTGTCCATGCCCCAGTATTTT.

In regard to this clonotype: This may stem from a read error, because a much larger clone lies one nucleotide away. The rearrangement joins TRBV20-1 to TRBJ1-5, with 9 nucleotides matching TRBD1. Germline V gene lookup returns CDR1 DFQATT and CDR2 SNEGSKA (reference sequence). The CDR3 contains 12 residues. This CDR3 reads CSAGTGPKPQNF. CDR3 coding DNA: TGCAGTGCTGGGACAGGGCCCAAGCCCCAGAATTTT.